This TCR beta chain was identified in a study of cytomegalovirus exposure and HLA in healthy donors. Notes on the study in general: According to the study, 160 or so TCR beta chains were cytomegalovirus-associated. Previous analysis showed most TCR beta V segments were productive about 87% or about 30% of the time. V- and J-gene trimming of TCR beta was linked (in a later analysis) to a missense DCLRE1C variant.

In this sample, this clone turned up a few times. The antigen is unknown. Healthy bone marrow donors made up the donor group. The germline V gene has CDR1 SGHRS and CDR2 YFSETQ. The junction had 9 bases not matched to a gene; V was cut back by 3 bases and J by 6 bases. The CDR3 runs 16 residues. The PCR had 60 Vbeta and 13 Jbeta primers. Produced via immunoSEQ multiplex PCR; TCRdb's table is partial and in-frame only. The sample has 120,000 or so clones, approximately 17% seen once. The sample consisted of PBMCs. This chain links TRBV5-1 with TRBJ1-6; 7 bases map to TRBD1. The clonotype originates from a female donor in good health and CMV-seropositive. The CDR3 spells CASSSMHGTANSPLHF. In nucleotides, the CDR3 is TGCGCCAGCAGCTCAATGCACGGGACAGCTAATTCACCCCTCCACTTT. The variable domain in full, completed from reference TRBV5-1 and TRBJ1-6, reads KAGVTQTPRYLIKTRGQQVTLSCSPISGHRSVSWYQQTPGQGLQFLFEYFSETQRNKGNFPGRFSGRQFSNSRSEMNVSTLELGDSALYLCASSSMHGTANSPLHFGNGTRLTVT.